This entry features one TCR beta chain sequence. V trimming: 4 bases; J trimming: 2 bases; junction bases outside the gene matches: 16. This CDR3 contains 20 residues. Germline-derived CDR1 and CDR2 are MGHRA and YSYEKL. This sample was included in a study of cytomegalovirus exposure and HLA in healthy donors. Vbeta (60) and Jbeta (13) primers were used in the PCR. This table comes from immunoSEQ multiplex PCR, and its TCRdb copy is limited to in-frame clones, with some not included. The sample yields 63,000 or so clones, under 85% seen once. The sequenced sample consisted of PBMCs. The rearrangement joins TRBV4-1 to TRBJ2-3; 12 bases fit TRBD1. The sequence was obtained from a woman between 25 and 40 years old in good health and CMV-seronegative. The CDR3 protein is CASSPDPGQGALGATDTQYF. The CDR3 bases are TGCGCCAGCAGCCCAGACCCGGGACAGGGGGCTCTAGGCGCCACAGATACGCAGTATTTT.